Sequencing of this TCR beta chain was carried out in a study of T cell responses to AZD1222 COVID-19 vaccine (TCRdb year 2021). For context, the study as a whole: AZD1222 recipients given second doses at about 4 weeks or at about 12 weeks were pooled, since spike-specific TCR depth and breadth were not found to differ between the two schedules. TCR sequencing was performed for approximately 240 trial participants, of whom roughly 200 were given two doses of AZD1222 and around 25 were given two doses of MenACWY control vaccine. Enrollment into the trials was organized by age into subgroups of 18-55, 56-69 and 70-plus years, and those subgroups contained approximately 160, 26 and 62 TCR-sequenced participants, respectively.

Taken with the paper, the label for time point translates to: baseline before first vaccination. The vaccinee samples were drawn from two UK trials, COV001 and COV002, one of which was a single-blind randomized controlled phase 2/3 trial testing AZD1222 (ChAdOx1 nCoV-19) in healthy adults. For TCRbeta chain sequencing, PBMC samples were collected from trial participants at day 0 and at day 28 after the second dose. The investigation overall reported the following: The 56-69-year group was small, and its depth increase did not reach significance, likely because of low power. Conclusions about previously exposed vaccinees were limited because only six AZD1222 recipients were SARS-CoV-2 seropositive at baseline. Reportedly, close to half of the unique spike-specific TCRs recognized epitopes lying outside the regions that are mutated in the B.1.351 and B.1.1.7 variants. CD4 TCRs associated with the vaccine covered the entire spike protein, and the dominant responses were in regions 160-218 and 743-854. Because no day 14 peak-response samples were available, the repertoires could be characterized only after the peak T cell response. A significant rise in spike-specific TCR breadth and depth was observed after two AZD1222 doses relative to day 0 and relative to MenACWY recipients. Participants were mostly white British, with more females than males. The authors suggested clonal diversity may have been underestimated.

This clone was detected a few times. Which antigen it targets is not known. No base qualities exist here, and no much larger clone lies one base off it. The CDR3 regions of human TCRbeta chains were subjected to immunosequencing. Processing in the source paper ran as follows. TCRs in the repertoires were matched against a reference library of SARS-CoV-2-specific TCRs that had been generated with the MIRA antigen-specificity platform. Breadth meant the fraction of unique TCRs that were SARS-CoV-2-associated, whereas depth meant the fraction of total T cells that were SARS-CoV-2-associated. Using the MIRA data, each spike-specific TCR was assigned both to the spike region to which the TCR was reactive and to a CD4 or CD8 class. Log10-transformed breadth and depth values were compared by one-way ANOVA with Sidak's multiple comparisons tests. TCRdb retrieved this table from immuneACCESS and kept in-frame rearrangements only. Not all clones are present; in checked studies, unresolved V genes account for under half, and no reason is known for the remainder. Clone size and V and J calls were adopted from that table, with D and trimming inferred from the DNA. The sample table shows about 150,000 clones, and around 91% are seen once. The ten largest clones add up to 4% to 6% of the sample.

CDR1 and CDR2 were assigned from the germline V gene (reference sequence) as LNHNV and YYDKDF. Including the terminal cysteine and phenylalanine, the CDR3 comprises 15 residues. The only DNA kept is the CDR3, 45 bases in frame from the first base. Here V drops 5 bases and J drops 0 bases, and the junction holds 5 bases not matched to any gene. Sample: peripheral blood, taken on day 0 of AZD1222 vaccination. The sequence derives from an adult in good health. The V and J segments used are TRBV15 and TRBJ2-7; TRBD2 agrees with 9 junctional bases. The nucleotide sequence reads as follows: TGTGCCACCAGCCGGACTAGCGATAGCTCCTACGAGCAGTACTTC. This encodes CATSRTSDSSYEQYF. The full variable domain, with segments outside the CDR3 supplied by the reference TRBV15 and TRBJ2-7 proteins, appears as DAMVIQNPRYQVTQFGKPVTLSCSQTLNHNVMYWYQQKSSQAPKLLFHYYDKDFNNEADTPDNFQSRRPNTSFCFLDIRSPGLGDTAMYLCATSRTSDSSYEQYFGPGTRLTVT.